The 20 T cell receptor beta chains listed next were all sequenced from one sample in a study of cytomegalovirus exposure and HLA in healthy donors. It was with 60 Vbeta and 13 Jbeta primers that the PCR ran. Repertoires were generated with immunoSEQ multiplex PCR, while TCRdb's copy carries only in-frame clones and drops some. The sample lists roughly 180,000 clones, about three quarters occurring once. The sequencing sample was made of PBMCs. These TCRs come from a female donor in good health and CMV-seronegative.

J is TRBJ2-1 and V is TRBV9, with D tentatively TRBD1 (6 bases). Trimming removed 0 bases from V and 9 bases from J, with 19 bases in between. The CDR3 is 16 residues long. CDR1 and CDR2 (germline): SGDLS, YYNGEE. CDR3 coding DNA: TGTGCCAGCAGCGTAGAGCCCAACAGGGAGAGGGGTGAGCAGTTCTTC. Translation gives CASSVEPNRERGEQFF. The variable domain in full, with the rest retrieved from reference TRBV9 and TRBJ2-1, is DSGVTQTPKHLITATGQRVTLRCSPRSGDLSVYWYQQSLDQGLQFLIQYYNGEERAKGNILERFSAQQFPDLHSELNLSSLELGDSALYFCASSVEPNRERGEQFFGPGTRLTVL.

This CDR3 is CASSPDLGGEQFF. CDR3 sequence (DNA): TGTGCCAGTAGCCCGGACTTAGGGGGTGAGCAGTTCTTC. The rearrangement uses TRBV19 and TRBJ2-1; perhaps TRBD1 as D (6 bases). The CDR3 runs to 13 residues. The V gene lost 6 bases and the J gene lost 9 bases, with 15 bases spanning the gap. Germline loops: CDR1 LNHDA, CDR2 SQIVND (reference sequence).

The chain is built from TRBV12-5 and TRBJ1-2; weak D call: TRBD1 (5 bases). The CDR3 sequence is 12 residues long. Germline V gene lookup returns CDR1 LGHNT and CDR2 FRNRAP. The V and J ends lost 7 bases and 4 bases respectively, with 10 bases between them. This CDR3 is CASAATAYGYTF. CDR3 nucleotides: TGTGCTAGTGCTGCGACAGCCTATGGCTACACCTTC. The entire variable domain, with the rest obtained from reference TRBV12-5 and TRBJ1-2, is as follows: DARVTQTPRHKVTEMGQEVTMRCQPILGHNTVFWYRQTMMQGLELLAYFRNRAPLDDSGMPKDRFSAEMPDATLATLKIQPSEPRDSAVYFCASAATAYGYTFGSGTRLTVV.

This chain uses TRBV7-3 with TRBJ2-1; D may be TRBD1 (5 bases). Trimming cost V 2 bases and J 10 bases, with 18 bases left between them. This CDR3 is built from 15 residues. The germline V gene encodes CDR1 SGHTA and CDR2 FQGTGA. The CDR3 DNA follows: TGTGCCAGCAGCTTAGTAAGTAGGGGCCTCGAGGAGCAGTTCTTC. It yields the protein CASSLVSRGLEEQFF.

V gene TRBV19 combines with J gene TRBJ2-7, with 16 bases lining up with TRBD2. Trimming cost V 5 bases and J 2 bases; bases outside gene matches: 12. The CDR3 sequence is 19 residues long. CDR1 is LNHDA, CDR2 SQIVND, per germline (reference sequence). Here the CDR3 DNA reads TGTGCCAGTAGTTCCAGAACTGGGACTAGCGGGGGGGACCCCTACGAGCAGTACTTC. It specifies CASSSRTGTSGGDPYEQYF.

This clone appeared a few times. The J gene is TRBJ1-2, the V gene TRBV11-1, with TRBD1 matching 7 bases. Germline V gene lookup returns CDR1 SGHAT and CDR2 FQDESV (reference sequence). J was trimmed by 4 bases and V by 6 bases; bases with no gene match: 8. This CDR3 contains 14 residues. Written as DNA, the CDR3 is TGTGCCAGCAGTCACCCCGGGGACAGCTATGGCTACACCTTC. Translated, it gives CASSHPGDSYGYTF.

This clone was counted once. The V call is TRBV6-5, the J call TRBJ2-5; a weak D match, TRBD2 (5 bases). Trimming cost V 2 bases and J 2 bases, with 9 bases left between them. The CDR3 sequence is 14 residues long. Per germline, CDR1 MNHEY and CDR2 SVGAGI. The chain's CDR3 is CASSYTRGQETQYF. CDR3 nucleotide sequence: TGTGCCAGCAGTTACACCCGGGGTCAAGAGACCCAGTACTTC.

The chain couples TRBV2 to TRBJ1-1; no firm D call. Trimming left V 8 bases short and J 5 bases short, with 21 bases between. The germline CDR1 and CDR2 sequences are SNHLY and FYNNEI. The CDR3 covers 15 residues. The CDR3 DNA follows: TGTGCCAGCCGAGGGCAGCTGACTTTGGGGACTGAAGCTTTCTTT. Its translation: CASRGQLTLGTEAFF.

This chain joins TRBV5-4 and TRBJ2-5, with TRBD2 matching over 13 bases. The V gene's germline CDR1 is SGHNT and CDR2 YYREEE (reference sequence). The CDR3 contains 16 residues. V lost 2 bases and J lost 4; bases outside the gene matches: 5. The CDR3 here is CASSLPTSGRGETQYF. The CDR3 DNA follows: TGTGCCAGCAGCTTACCAACTAGCGGGAGGGGAGAGACCCAGTACTTC. Full variable domain (remainder filled in from reference TRBV5-4 and TRBJ2-5): ETGVTQSPTHLIKTRGQQVTLRCSSQSGHNTVSWYQQALGQGPQFIFQYYREEENGRGNFPPRFSGLQFPNYSSELNVNALELDDSALYLCASSLPTSGRGETQYFGPGTRLLVL.

The V gene is TRBV28, the J gene TRBJ2-5; tentative D call: TRBD1 (6 bases). The J call may be in error: the DNA end matches TRBJ2-7 better. Germline V gives CDR1 MDHEN, CDR2 SYDVKM. This CDR3 is built from 17 residues. This chain's CDR3 is CASSPPGQYSPANEQYF. The CDR3 DNA is TGTGCCAGCAGTCCTCCCGGACAGTACAGCCCAGCCAACGAGCAGTACTTC.

The chain uses TRBV12-5 and TRBJ1-2; weak D call: TRBD1 (6 bases). The CDR3 has 14 amino acids. Germline-derived CDR1 and CDR2 are LGHNT and FRNRAP. V lost 7 bases to trimming and J lost 5 bases, with 17 bases between them. CDR3 DNA sequence: TGTGCTAGTGCCCAATCCCAGGGGAAGTATGGCTACACCTTC. Translated, it gives CASAQSQGKYGYTF. Full variable domain (remainder filled in from reference TRBV12-5 and TRBJ1-2): DARVTQTPRHKVTEMGQEVTMRCQPILGHNTVFWYRQTMMQGLELLAYFRNRAPLDDSGMPKDRFSAEMPDATLATLKIQPSEPRDSAVYFCASAQSQGKYGYTFGSGTRLTVV.

V and J are TRBV28 and TRBJ2-1; the D is unclear. CDR1 and CDR2 (germline): MDHEN, SYDVKM. Trimming cost V 3 bases and J 6 bases, with 15 bases left between them. The CDR3 loop spans 15 amino acids. Here the CDR3 reads CASSFPIPESNEQFF. The CDR3 region has the DNA TGTGCCAGCAGTTTCCCGATTCCGGAGTCCAATGAGCAGTTCTTC.

The genes are TRBV21-1 and TRBJ2-7; TRBD1 is the table's D call and was not checked against the DNA. TRBV21-1 is a recognized pseudogene. The CDR3 spans 11 residues. The CDR3 coding sequence is TGTGCCAGCAGAGGGACAGGGAAGGATTACTTC. Residues: CASRGTGKDYF.

J is TRBJ2-7 and V is TRBV28, with D tentatively TRBD1 (6 bases). The CDR3 is 15 amino acids. CDR1 and CDR2 from the germline V gene are MDHEN and SYDVKM. V was pared by 5 bases and J by 3 bases, with 17 bases between. The CDR3 loop reads CASSPPGERDYEQYF. The CDR3 nucleotides read TGTGCCAGCAGTCCGCCAGGGGAAAGGGACTACGAGCAGTACTTC.

The chain carries TRBV19 and TRBJ2-2; 12 nucleotides line up with TRBD1. Germline loops: CDR1 LNHDA, CDR2 SQIVND (reference sequence). CDR3 size: 17 residues. The V and J ends lost 3 bases and 1 base, in that order; junction bases with no gene match: 3. CDR3 amino acids: CASSMGTGGWNTGELFF. The CDR3 DNA reads as TGTGCCAGTAGTATGGGGACAGGGGGCTGGAACACCGGGGAGCTGTTTTTT.

The chain couples TRBV28 to TRBJ2-7; perhaps TRBD1 as D (6 bases). Trimming cost V 2 bases and J 2 bases, with 7 bases left between them. Germline V CDR1 and CDR2: MDHEN, SYDVKM. The CDR3 length is 13 residues. The CDR3 DNA sequence: TGTGCCAGCAGTTTACCAGGGGCCTACGAGCAGTACTTC. Translation gives CASSLPGAYEQYF.

The J gene is TRBJ2-5, the V gene TRBV4-1; D not certain. This CDR3 has 13 residues. Trimming took off 4 bases at V and 5 bases at J, with 11 bases between the two ends. Germline V gives CDR1 MGHRA, CDR2 YSYEKL. CDR3 bases: TGCGCCAGCAGCCCGACTCTGCTGGAGACCCAGTACTTC. Residues: CASSPTLLETQYF.

The chain couples TRBV19 to TRBJ2-7, with a possible D match to TRBD1 (5 bases). V lost 3 bases and J 2 bases, leaving 11 bases between the germline ends. Germline CDR1 and CDR2: LNHDA and SQIVND (reference sequence). The CDR3 covers 14 residues. Here the CDR3 DNA reads TGTGCCAGTAGTATGGTCCAGGGCGCCTACGAGCAGTACTTC. It specifies CASSMVQGAYEQYF.

This chain links TRBV5-4 with TRBJ2-3; no reliable D call. Germline V lookup: CDR1 SGHNT, CDR2 YYREEE (reference sequence). V was shortened by 0 bases and J by 2 bases, with 10 bases between the two germline ends. The length of the CDR3 is 15 residues. CDR3 nucleotides: TGTGCCAGCAGCTTGGACAGTCTTTACACAGATACGCAGTATTTT. It specifies CASSLDSLYTDTQYF.

J is TRBJ1-5 and V is TRBV28; 7 bases agree with TRBD1. The V gene's germline CDR1 is MDHEN and CDR2 SYDVKM. V lost 2 bases and J lost 5; bases outside the gene matches: 0. This CDR3 has 13 residues. The CDR3 is CASSLTGDQPQHF. The DNA for the CDR3 is TGTGCCAGCAGTTTAACAGGGGATCAGCCCCAGCATTTT.